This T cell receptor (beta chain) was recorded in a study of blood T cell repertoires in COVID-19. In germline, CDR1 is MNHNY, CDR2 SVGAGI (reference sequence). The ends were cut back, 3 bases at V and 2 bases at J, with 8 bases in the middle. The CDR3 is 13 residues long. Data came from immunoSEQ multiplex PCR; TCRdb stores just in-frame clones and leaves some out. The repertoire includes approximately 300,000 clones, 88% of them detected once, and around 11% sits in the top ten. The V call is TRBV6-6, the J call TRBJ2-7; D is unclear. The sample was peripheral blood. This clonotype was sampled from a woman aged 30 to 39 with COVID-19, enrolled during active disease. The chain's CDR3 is CASSYGRTYEQYF. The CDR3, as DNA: TGTGCCAGCAGTTATGGCAGAACCTACGAGCAGTACTTC.